The 7 T cell receptor beta chains below all came from one sample that was sequenced in a study of control samples from healthy donors and cancer patients (dated by TCRdb to 2018 to 2020). To prepare the library, the immunoSEQ multiplex PCR assay was applied. TCRdb holds this immuneACCESS table with in-frame rearrangements only. Some clones are missing; in checked studies, unresolved V genes explain under half, and the rest has no known cause. In this sample the table shows about 140,000 clones, around 88% of which occur a single time. The biggest ten clones account for under 2% of the sample. The specimen was blood. The receptors stem from a man between 18 and 29 years old in good health.

The CDR3 bases are TGCAGCGTCCTACAGGGGGCGCGAGGGACTGAAGCTTTCTTT. It is translated as CSVLQGARGTEAFF. The chain has TRBV29-1 and TRBJ1-1, with TRBD1 matching over 9 bases. V lost 6 bases, J lost 5 bases, and 10 bases stayed unmatched. This CDR3 comprises 14 residues. CDR1 SQVTM and CDR2 ANQGSEA come from the germline V gene.

The DNA for the CDR3 is TGCGCCAGCAGCTGGCCCCCTGGCGGGGGGGCACACTACAATGAGCAGTTCTTC. Amino acid sequence: CASSWPPGGGAHYNEQFF. The rearrangement joins TRBV5-1 to TRBJ2-1; 9 bases agree with TRBD2. Per the germline V gene, CDR1 is SGHRS and CDR2 is YFSETQ. The CDR3 contains 18 residues. V lost 3 bases, J lost 3 bases, and 13 bases stayed unmatched.

The chain couples TRBV5-6 to TRBJ1-5; D not resolved. Germline CDR1 is SGHDT and CDR2 is YYEEEE. The V end was cut by 4 bases, the J end by 2 bases, with 7 bases between. This CDR3 is built from 13 residues. CDR3 DNA sequence: TGTGCCAGCAGCGATCAGGGCAATCAGCCCCAGCATTTT. This encodes CASSDQGNQPQHF. Filled out from reference TRBV5-6 and TRBJ1-5, the complete variable domain reads DAGVTQSPTHLIKTRGQQVTLRCSPKSGHDTVSWYQQALGQGPQFIFQYYEEEERQRGNFPDRFSGHQFPNYSSELNVNALLLGDSALYLCASSDQGNQPQHFGDGTRLSIL.

The sample holds a few counts of this clone. This chain uses TRBV19 with TRBJ1-6; a weak D match, TRBD1 (5 bases). CDR3 size: 15 residues. In germline, CDR1 is LNHDA, CDR2 SQIVND (reference sequence). V dropped 5 bases and J dropped 5 bases, with 13 bases sitting between them. The CDR3 is CASSPRDGNNSPLHF. DNA of the CDR3: TGTGCCAGTAGTCCCCGGGACGGTAATAATTCACCCCTCCACTTT.

The CDR3 sequence is CASSRSMNTEAFF. As DNA, the CDR3 is TGTGCCAGCAGCCGCTCAATGAACACTGAAGCTTTCTTT. This sequence joins TRBV6-2 or TRBV6-3 and TRBJ1-1; D is undetermined. CDR1 MNHEY and CDR2 SVGEGT come from the germline V gene. The CDR3 totals 13 residues. Trimming took 6 bases from V and 0 from J, leaving 8 bases between them.

On this clone itself: The germline gene is not matched at one end of the junction; a read error may be the cause. This chain links TRBV7-7 with TRBJ2-3, with 16 positions matching TRBD2. The length of the CDR3 is 18 residues. In germline, CDR1 is SSHAT, CDR2 FNYEAQ (reference sequence). The CDR3 region has the DNA TGTGCTAGCAGCCCAGGGACTAGCGGGGGGGCCCACACAGATACGCAGTATTTT. Encoded protein: CASSPGTSGGAHTDTQYF.

This chain uses TRBV18 with TRBJ2-2; D is possibly TRBD2 (7 bases). Looked up from germline, CDR1 is KGHSH and CDR2 is LQKENI. V was cut by 2 bases and J by 6 bases, with 10 bases left in between. CDR3 length: 14 amino acids. CDR3 sequence: CASSPAGAAGELFF. For the CDR3, the DNA is TGTGCCAGCTCACCAGCGGGGGCGGCCGGGGAGCTGTTTTTT.